One sample yielded the 10 T cell receptor beta chains listed below, sequenced in a study of blood T cell repertoires in COVID-19. Clones were read by immunoSEQ multiplex PCR, and TCRdb kept only the in-frame ones, dropping some. The repertoire holds about 220,000 clones, with 80% as singletons. The sequencing input was peripheral blood. Receptors were obtained from a woman between 65 and 79 years old with acute or convalescent COVID-19.

The chain has TRBV5-1 and TRBJ2-3; D not certain. The CDR3 length is 12 residues. Germline CDR1 reads SGHRS; CDR2 reads YFSETQ. V shed 1 base and J shed 8 bases, with 8 bases lying between them. The CDR3 region has the DNA TGCGCCAGCAGCTTGACTCCGGGTACGCAGTATTTT. This translates into CASSLTPGTQYF.

This clone appeared a few times. The rearrangement uses TRBV5-1 and TRBJ2-2; D remains ambiguous. This CDR3 has 15 residues. Looked up from germline, CDR1 is SGHRS and CDR2 is YFSETQ. The V gene lost 1 base and the J gene lost 1 base, with 8 bases spanning the gap. CDR3 bases: TGCGCCAGCAGCTTGAGTAGCTTGAACACCGGGGAGCTGTTTTTT. This codes for CASSLSSLNTGELFF. The full variable domain, its missing parts supplied by reference TRBV5-1 and TRBJ2-2, is KAGVTQTPRYLIKTRGQQVTLSCSPISGHRSVSWYQQTPGQGLQFLFEYFSETQRNKGNFPGRFSGRQFSNSRSEMNVSTLELGDSALYLCASSLSSLNTGELFFGEGSRLTVL.

The genes are TRBV3-1 (or the pseudogene TRBV3-2) and TRBJ2-2, with 14 nucleotides matching TRBD2. The CDR3 totals 18 residues. V lost 4 bases, J lost 4 bases, and 8 bases stayed unmatched. Per germline, CDR1 LGHDT and CDR2 YNNKEL (reference sequence). CDR3 in DNA: TGTGCCAGCAGCCGCCAGACTAGCGGGGGGGCTGGCACCGGGGAGCTGTTTTTT. This translates into CASSRQTSGGAGTGELFF.

V is TRBV6-1 and J is TRBJ2-7, with D unclear. V was trimmed by 2 bases and J by 2 bases, leaving 10 bases between them. The CDR3 sequence is 14 residues long. Germline CDR1 is MNHNS and CDR2 is SASEGT. The CDR3 sequence is CASSELGLTYEQYV. CDR3 sequence (DNA): TGTGCCAGCAGTGAATTGGGCTTGACCTACGAGCAGTACGTC.

The chain has TRBV2 and TRBJ1-5, with a weak D call TRBD1 (5 bases). The V and J ends lost 1 base and 1 base respectively, with 23 bases between them. CDR1 is SNHLY and CDR2 is FYNNEI in the germline V gene. The CDR3 has 20 amino acids. Here the CDR3 reads CASSEVLGGFRVVSNQPQHF. Written as DNA, the CDR3 is TGTGCCAGCAGTGAAGTGCTCGGGGGTTTCCGAGTCGTAAGCAATCAGCCCCAGCATTTT. The whole variable domain, remainder taken from reference TRBV2 and TRBJ1-5, is EPEVTQTPSHQVTQMGQEVILRCVPISNHLYFYWYRQILGQKVEFLVSFYNNEISEKSEIFDDQFSVERPDGSNFTLKIRSTKLEDSAMYFCASSEVLGGFRVVSNQPQHFGDGTRLSIL.

The V call is TRBV27, the J call TRBJ2-1, with no clear D. CDR1 and CDR2 from the germline V gene are MNHEY and SMNVEV (reference sequence). The CDR3 has 15 residues. V was shortened by 3 bases and J by 0 bases, with 9 bases between the two germline ends. The CDR3 bases are TGTGCCAGCAGTTTGGCGTGGAGCTCCTACAATGAGCAGTTCTTC. It codes for CASSLAWSSYNEQFF.

The V call is TRBV2, the J call TRBJ2-5; 10 nucleotides align to TRBD2. There are 14 residues in the CDR3. Unmatched junction bases numbered 2, after V lost 2 bases and J lost 5 bases. Germline V gene sequence: CDR1 SNHLY, CDR2 FYNNEI. The CDR3 DNA reads TGTGCCAGCAGTGAAAGCGGGGGGGCGGAGACCCAGTACTTC. Protein sequence: CASSESGGAETQYF.

In this sample, this clone turned up a few times. The rearrangement joins TRBV7-9 to TRBJ2-7, with a weak D call TRBD1 (6 bases). The CDR3 covers 13 residues. V dropped 5 bases and J dropped 4 bases, with 12 bases sitting between them. Germline V gives CDR1 SEHNR, CDR2 FQNEAQ (reference sequence). CDR3 nucleotide sequence: TGTGCCAGCAGCCCAAGGACAGCTTACGAGCAGTACTTC. Its translation is CASSPRTAYEQYF.

The chain uses TRBV18 and TRBJ2-7; D perhaps matches TRBD2 (5 bases). V was trimmed by 8 bases and J by 0 bases, leaving 14 bases between them. The germline V gene encodes CDR1 KGHSH and CDR2 LQKENI. The CDR3 consists of 14 residues. The CDR3 loop reads CASKRPGVSYEQYF. In DNA, the CDR3 is TGTGCCAGCAAGAGACCCGGGGTCTCCTACGAGCAGTACTTC.

CDR3 nucleotides: TGCGCCAGCAGCCCAACCCCCAGGTCAGATACGCAGTATTTT. Protein product: CASSPTPRSDTQYF. The rearrangement uses TRBV4-3 and TRBJ2-3, with D unresolved. In germline, CDR1 is LGHNA, CDR2 YSLEER. The CDR3 totals 14 residues. The germline V and J ends were trimmed by 4 bases and 4 bases, with 12 bases remaining between them.